This passage covers 32 T cell receptor beta chains from one sample sequenced in a study of blood T cell repertoires in COVID-19. This table comes from immunoSEQ multiplex PCR, and its TCRdb copy is limited to in-frame clones, with some not included. The sample lists 120,000 to 150,000 clones; approximately 80% were seen once. Material: peripheral blood. Receptor source: an elderly woman in a cohort sampled during active or convalescent COVID-19.

The chain uses TRBV11-3 and TRBJ2-4, with 8 nucleotides matching TRBD2. Germline CDR1 is SGHNT and CDR2 is YENEEA. The CDR3 runs to 18 residues. The ends lost 6 bases at V and 4 bases at J; junction bases unmatched: 17. CDR3 sequence (DNA): TGTGCCAGCAGGTCAAGCATCGGACGGGGGGGTATTAAAAACATTCAGTACTTC. This sequence encodes CASRSSIGRGGIKNIQYF.

J is TRBJ2-1 and V is TRBV6-2 or TRBV6-3, with 8 bases that match TRBD1. Losses at the gene ends were 1 base for V and 7 bases for J; bases not matched to a gene: 9. CDR1 and CDR2 (germline): MNHEY, SVGEGT. This CDR3 comprises 16 residues. In DNA, the CDR3 is TGTGCCAGCAGTTACTTCTTTGGACAGGGAAGGAATGAGCAGTTCTTC. Encoded protein: CASSYFFGQGRNEQFF.

The V call is TRBV24-1, the J call TRBJ2-4, with 8 bases matching TRBD1. Germline V gives CDR1 KGHDR, CDR2 SFDVKD. The CDR3 loop spans 14 amino acids. The V and J ends lost 12 bases and 0 bases, in that order; junction bases with no gene match: 6. CDR3 protein: CALTGAIAKNIQYF. CDR3 sequence (DNA): TGTGCCCTGACAGGGGCTATAGCCAAAAACATTCAGTACTTC.

V gene TRBV24-1 combines with J gene TRBJ2-1; D unresolved. With 2 bases removed from V and 6 bases from J, the gap between germline ends came to 13 bases. CDR1 is KGHDR and CDR2 is SFDVKD in the germline V gene. The CDR3 consists of 15 residues. The CDR3 sequence: CATSDSYGSGNEQFF. CDR3 DNA sequence: TGTGCCACCAGTGATTCTTACGGATCGGGCAATGAGCAGTTCTTC.

The chain uses TRBV4-3 and TRBJ1-4, with TRBD1 matching over 7 bases. The junction had 6 bases not matched to a gene; V was cut back by 1 base and J by 4 bases. CDR3 length: 16 amino acids. The germline gives CDR1 LGHNA, CDR2 YSLEER. This CDR3 is CASSQADRAFNEKLFF. The CDR3 coding sequence is TGCGCCAGCAGCCAAGCCGACAGGGCCTTTAATGAAAAACTGTTTTTT.

The V and J genes are TRBV5-1 and TRBJ2-1, with a weak D call TRBD1 (6 bases). V gave up 0 bases and J gave up 4 bases, with 14 bases separating them. CDR1 is SGHRS, CDR2 YFSETQ, per germline. The CDR3 runs 16 residues. The CDR3 nucleotides read TGCGCCAGCAGCTTGGGAGGTTTGAGGGGGTACAATGAGCAGTTCTTC. Translating gives CASSLGGLRGYNEQFF.

The rearrangement joins TRBV6-5 to TRBJ2-7, with D possibly being TRBD2 (5 bases). Germline CDR1 reads MNHEY; CDR2 reads SVGAGI. The CDR3 contains 15 residues. V was cut by 6 bases and J by 3 bases, with 18 bases left in between. This CDR3 reads CASSPGRGSIYEQYV. CDR3 nucleotide sequence: TGTGCCAGCAGCCCCGGACGAGGGAGCATCTACGAGCAGTACGTC.

The V gene is TRBV19, the J gene TRBJ2-2; 7 bases are a match to TRBD1. With 9 bases clipped from V and 3 bases from J, the junction kept 7 bases outside the gene matches. The CDR3 sequence is 14 residues long. Germline V lookup: CDR1 LNHDA, CDR2 SQIVND (reference sequence). The CDR3 loop is CASEDRADTGELFF. The CDR3 nucleotides read TGTGCCAGCGAAGACAGGGCTGACACCGGGGAGCTGTTTTTT.

This clone was recorded a few times. The rearrangement joins TRBV12-5 to TRBJ2-3; no reliable D call. V shed 7 bases and J shed 1 base, with 12 bases lying between them. The CDR3 length is 14 residues. Germline assignment: CDR1 LGHNT and CDR2 FRNRAP. Here the CDR3 reads CASAKEPGTDTQYF. The CDR3 DNA reads as TGTGCTAGTGCCAAGGAGCCTGGCACAGATACGCAGTATTTT.

This clone came up once. The chain has TRBV18 and TRBJ1-1, with 8 bases fitting TRBD1. The germline gives CDR1 KGHSH, CDR2 LQKENI. Trimming at V came to 3 bases and at J to 6 bases, leaving 9 bases not matched to a gene. This CDR3 comprises 15 residues. CDR3 bases: TGTGCCAGCTCACCCTCCCGGACAGGGCTGGCTGAAGCTTTCTTT. This gives the protein CASSPSRTGLAEAFF. Full variable domain (remainder filled in from reference TRBV18 and TRBJ1-1): NAGVMQNPRHLVRRRGQEARLRCSPMKGHSHVYWYRQLPEEGLKFMVYLQKENIIDESGMPKERFSAEFPKEGPSILRIQQVVRGDSAAYFCASSPSRTGLAEAFFGQGTRLTVV.

This chain uses TRBV13 with TRBJ1-3; perhaps TRBD1 as D (5 bases). The ends were cut back, 4 bases at V and 4 bases at J, with 11 bases in the middle. The CDR3 length is 14 residues. Germline loops: CDR1 PRHDT, CDR2 FYEKMQ (reference sequence). The CDR3 sequence: CASSSTGLGNTIYF. In nucleotides, the CDR3 is TGTGCCAGCAGCTCCACAGGCTTGGGAAACACCATATATTTT.

V is TRBV28 and J is TRBJ1-1; D call uncertain. The V end was cut by 2 bases, the J end by 2 bases, with 9 bases between. From germline, CDR1 is MDHEN and CDR2 SYDVKM. CDR3 length: 14 amino acids. DNA of the CDR3: TGTGCCAGCAGTTTACTGAAGAGTAACACTGAAGCTTTCTTT. It is translated as CASSLLKSNTEAFF.

The rearrangement uses TRBV4-1 and TRBJ1-5; 11 bases align to TRBD1. The CDR3 loop spans 17 amino acids. J was trimmed by 1 base and V by 4 bases; bases with no gene match: 6. Per the germline V gene, CDR1 is MGHRA and CDR2 is YSYEKL. DNA for the CDR3: TGCGCCAGCAGCCCTACGGACAGGGGGCGAAGCAATCAGCCCCAGCATTTT. It codes for CASSPTDRGRSNQPQHF.

V is TRBV27 and J is TRBJ1-5; D gene unclear. The CDR3 extends over 13 amino acids. V lost 3 bases and J 7 bases, leaving 10 bases between the germline ends. Germline lookup yields CDR1 MNHEY and CDR2 SMNVEV (reference sequence). The CDR3: CASSFAGVQPQHF. The CDR3 DNA is TGTGCCAGCAGTTTTGCCGGGGTCCAGCCCCAGCATTTT.

The V call is TRBV11-2, the J call TRBJ1-1; 7 bases align to TRBD1. The CDR3 length is 14 residues. Germline lookup yields CDR1 SGHAT and CDR2 FQNNGV. With V trimmed by 5 bases and J by 4 bases, 7 bases remained unmatched. The CDR3, as DNA: TGTGCCAGCAGCGCGATGTACAGGGGCACTGAAGCTTTCTTT. Its protein is CASSAMYRGTEAFF.

This chain uses TRBV6-5 with TRBJ2-3, with D possibly being TRBD1 (5 bases). CDR1 is MNHEY, CDR2 SVGAGI, per germline. V was shortened by 0 bases and J by 6 bases, with 13 bases between the two germline ends. CDR3 length equals 15 residues. CDR3 region: CASSYSAGIQDTQYF. As DNA, the CDR3 is TGTGCCAGCAGTTACTCGGCAGGGATACAGGATACGCAGTATTTT.

The chain couples TRBV19 to TRBJ2-7; maybe TRBD2 (5 bases). There are 15 residues in the CDR3. The V and J ends lost 3 bases and 0 bases respectively, with 12 bases between them. The germline V gene has CDR1 LNHDA and CDR2 SQIVND (reference sequence). This CDR3 is CASSIRLGSSYEQYF. CDR3 in DNA: TGTGCCAGTAGTATCCGATTGGGGAGCTCCTACGAGCAGTACTTC.

The chain joins TRBV4-3 to TRBJ2-5; D is uncertain. Trimming pared 5 bases from V and 5 bases from J, leaving 18 bases between. The CDR3 has 15 residues. Germline-derived CDR1 and CDR2 are LGHNA and YSLEER. The CDR3 here is CASSDLRPPRETQYF. DNA for the CDR3: TGCGCCAGCAGCGATCTTCGTCCCCCGAGGGAGACCCAGTACTTC.

The chain has TRBV3-1 (or the pseudogene TRBV3-2) and TRBJ1-5, with D perhaps TRBD1 (5 bases). V was pared by 4 bases and J by 4 bases, with 14 bases between. CDR3 length: 15 residues. Germline values: CDR1 LGHDT, CDR2 YNNKEL (reference sequence). CDR3 residues: CASSRQPTVNQPQHF. CDR3 coding DNA: TGTGCCAGCAGCCGACAGCCGACGGTAAATCAGCCCCAGCATTTT.

This clone was seen once. The chain couples TRBV6-1 to TRBJ2-7; 11 bases are a match to TRBD1. The CDR3 spans 17 residues. The junction had 6 bases not matched to a gene; V was cut back by 1 base and J by 1 base. Germline V gives CDR1 MNHNS, CDR2 SASEGT. The CDR3: CASSEVWGTGGSYEQYV. The CDR3 bases are TGTGCCAGCAGTGAAGTGTGGGGGACAGGGGGTTCCTACGAGCAGTACGTC.

The chain carries TRBV6-1 and TRBJ2-5, with D possibly being TRBD1 (6 bases). Germline CDR1 reads MNHNS; CDR2 reads SASEGT. V gave up 4 bases and J gave up 4 bases, with 19 bases separating them. The CDR3 consists of 16 residues. The DNA of the CDR3 is TGTGCCAGCAGTGGTCCCCTCCTACAGGGCCCAGAGACCCAGTACTTC. This gives the protein CASSGPLLQGPETQYF.

The V gene is TRBV5-1, the J gene TRBJ1-2, with D unclear. The length of the CDR3 is 14 residues. CDR1 is SGHRS, CDR2 YFSETQ, per germline. The ends were cut back, 4 bases at V and 4 bases at J, with 14 bases in the middle. The CDR3: CASSLMQVGYGYTF. The CDR3, as DNA: TGCGCCAGCAGCCTAATGCAGGTGGGCTATGGCTACACCTTC. Full variable domain (outside the CDR3, taken from reference TRBV5-1 and TRBJ1-2): KAGVTQTPRYLIKTRGQQVTLSCSPISGHRSVSWYQQTPGQGLQFLFEYFSETQRNKGNFPGRFSGRQFSNSRSEMNVSTLELGDSALYLCASSLMQVGYGYTFGSGTRLTVV.

The chain couples TRBV12-5 to TRBJ1-1; 7 bases align to TRBD1. Per germline, CDR1 LGHNT and CDR2 FRNRAP. This CDR3 has 14 amino acids. After removal of 7 bases from V and 5 bases from J, the junction contained 10 bases not matched to a gene. CDR3 DNA: TGTGCTAGTGCTTCGAGACAGGGTGTGACTGAAGCTTTCTTT. This sequence encodes CASASRQGVTEAFF.

This CDR3 reads CASSQVWRGGGPGELFF. Here the CDR3 DNA reads TGCGCCAGCAGCCAAGTATGGCGGGGGGGCGGTCCCGGGGAGCTGTTTTTT. V and J are TRBV4-1 and TRBJ2-2; 9 nucleotides line up with TRBD2. This CDR3 has 17 residues. V lost 1 base to trimming and J lost 6 bases; unmatched junction nucleotides: 9. CDR1 MGHRA and CDR2 YSYEKL come from the germline V gene.

This sequence joins TRBV10-3 and TRBJ1-1; 7 nucleotides align to TRBD1. Germline CDR1 is ENHRY and CDR2 is SYGVKD. This CDR3 comprises 14 residues. The junction had 1 base not matched to a gene; V was cut back by 3 bases and J by 0 bases. The CDR3 loop is CAISEGTVNTEAFF. In DNA, the CDR3 is TGTGCCATCAGTGAAGGGACAGTGAACACTGAAGCTTTCTTT.

J is TRBJ2-7 and V is TRBV19, with 9 bases identical to TRBD1. The germline V gene encodes CDR1 LNHDA and CDR2 SQIVND (reference sequence). Unmatched junction bases numbered 4, after V lost 6 bases and J lost 4 bases. The CDR3 is 13 residues long. The CDR3 loop is CASSKGQGYEQYV. The DNA for the CDR3 is TGTGCCAGTAGCAAGGGACAGGGATACGAGCAGTACGTC.

This chain connects TRBV11-3 to TRBJ2-3; 7 bases line up with TRBD2. The germline V gene encodes CDR1 SGHNT and CDR2 YENEEA. This CDR3 spans 14 amino acids. V shed 4 bases and J 2 bases; nucleotides not matched to a gene: 3. The CDR3 spells CASSSGLNTDTQYF. CDR3 DNA: TGTGCCAGCAGCTCGGGACTAAACACAGATACGCAGTATTTT.

J is TRBJ2-7 and V is TRBV6-6; maybe TRBD2 (5 bases). The CDR3 has 14 residues. Germline V gene sequence: CDR1 MNHNY, CDR2 SVGAGI (reference sequence). V gave up 8 bases and J gave up 0 bases, with 14 bases separating them. The CDR3 bases are TGTGCCAGCGCCTTCGGGATGAGCTCCTACGAGCAGTACTTC. It specifies CASAFGMSSYEQYF.

This clone has a handful of counts. This CDR3 reads CAWSLGTPDSPLHF. The CDR3 region has the DNA TGTGCCTGGAGCCTCGGGACTCCGGATTCACCCCTCCACTTT. V gene TRBV30 combines with J gene TRBJ1-6; the D gene is possibly TRBD1 (5 bases). V was trimmed by 3 bases and J by 8 bases, leaving 14 bases between them. The length of the CDR3 is 14 residues. Germline V gene lookup returns CDR1 GTSNPN and CDR2 SVGIG (reference sequence).

V and J are TRBV29-1 and TRBJ2-5; 9 bases are shared with TRBD1. V was pared by 5 bases and J by 5 bases, with 18 bases of the junction left unmatched. The CDR3 runs to 17 residues. CDR1 is SQVTM, CDR2 ANQGSEA, per germline. The CDR3, as DNA: TGCAGCGTTAGTCGTGGGACAGGGATTTTGGTTTCGGAGACCCAGTACTTC. Translation: CSVSRGTGILVSETQYF.

The chain is built from TRBV28 and TRBJ2-2; tentatively, D is TRBD2 (5 bases). CDR1 MDHEN and CDR2 SYDVKM come from the germline V gene. The length of the CDR3 is 15 residues. V was shortened by 6 bases and J by 7 bases, with 18 bases between the two germline ends. CDR3 nucleotide sequence: TGTGCCAGCAGCCTCCGGGATCCACGGGTCGGGGAGCTGTTTTTT. Translation: CASSLRDPRVGELFF. The whole variable domain, filled in from reference TRBV28 and TRBJ2-2, reads DVKVTQSSRYLVKRTGEKVFLECVQDMDHENMFWYRQDPGLGLRLIYFSYDVKMKEKGDIPEGYSVSREKKERFSLILESASTNQTSMYLCASSLRDPRVGELFFGEGSRLTVL.

This clone is a singleton in its sample. The CDR3 DNA is TGTGCCAGCAGCTTCGGACAGAATTACGAGCAGTACTTC. It codes for CASSFGQNYEQYF. The rearrangement joins TRBV7-9 to TRBJ2-7; D may be TRBD1 (6 bases). There are 13 residues in the CDR3. Germline V CDR1 and CDR2: SEHNR, FQNEAQ (reference sequence). V lost 3 bases to trimming and J lost 4 bases, with 10 bases between them.